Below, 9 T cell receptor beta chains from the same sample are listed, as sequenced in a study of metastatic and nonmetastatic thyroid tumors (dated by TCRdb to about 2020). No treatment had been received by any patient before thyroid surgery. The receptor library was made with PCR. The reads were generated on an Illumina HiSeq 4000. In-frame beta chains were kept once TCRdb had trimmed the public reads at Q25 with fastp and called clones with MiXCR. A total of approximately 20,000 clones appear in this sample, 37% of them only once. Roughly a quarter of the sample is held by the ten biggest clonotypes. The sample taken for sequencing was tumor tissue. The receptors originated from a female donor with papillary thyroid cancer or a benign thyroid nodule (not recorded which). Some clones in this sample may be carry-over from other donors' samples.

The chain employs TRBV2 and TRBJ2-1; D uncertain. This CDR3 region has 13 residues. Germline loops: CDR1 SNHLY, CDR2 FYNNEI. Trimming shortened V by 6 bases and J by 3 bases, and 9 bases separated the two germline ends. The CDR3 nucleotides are TGTGCCAGCAGCCCCTCTAGCTACAATGAGCAGTTCTTC. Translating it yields CASSPSSYNEQFF.

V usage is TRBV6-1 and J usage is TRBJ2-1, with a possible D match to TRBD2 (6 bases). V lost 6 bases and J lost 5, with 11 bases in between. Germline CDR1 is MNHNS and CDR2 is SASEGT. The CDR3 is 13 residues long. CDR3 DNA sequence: TGTGCCAGCAGGGCCGGGAGTGACAATGAGCAGTTCTTC. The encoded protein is CASRAGSDNEQFF.

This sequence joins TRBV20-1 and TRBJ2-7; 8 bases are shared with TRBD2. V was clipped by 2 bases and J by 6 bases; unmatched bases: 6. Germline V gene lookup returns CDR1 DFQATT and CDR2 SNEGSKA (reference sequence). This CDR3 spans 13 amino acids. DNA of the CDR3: TGCAGTGCTAGATCGGGAGGGAGCAGCGAGCAGTACTTC. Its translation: CSARSGGSSEQYF.

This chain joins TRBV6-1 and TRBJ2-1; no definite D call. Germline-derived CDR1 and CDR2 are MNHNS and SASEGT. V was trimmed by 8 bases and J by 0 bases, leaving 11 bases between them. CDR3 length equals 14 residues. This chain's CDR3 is CASVTASSYNEQFF. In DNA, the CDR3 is TGTGCCAGCGTCACGGCGAGCTCCTACAATGAGCAGTTCTTC.

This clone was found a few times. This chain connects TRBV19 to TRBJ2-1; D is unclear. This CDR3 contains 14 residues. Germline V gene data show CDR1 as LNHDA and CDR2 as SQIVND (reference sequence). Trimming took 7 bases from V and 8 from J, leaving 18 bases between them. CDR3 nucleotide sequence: TGTGCCAGTACCCAAAGTGACCGGCACCATGAGCAGTTCTTC. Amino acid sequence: CASTQSDRHHEQFF.

DNA of the CDR3: TGCAGTGCTAGAGGTCCCGGACAGGGAGGGGACGAGCAGTACTTC. Protein product: CSARGPGQGGDEQYF. This chain joins TRBV20-1 and TRBJ2-7; TRBD1 is a possible D gene (8 bases). The V gene's germline CDR1 is DFQATT and CDR2 SNEGSKA (reference sequence). Trimming stripped 1 base from V and 5 bases from J, with 18 bases between. The CDR3 is 15 residues long.

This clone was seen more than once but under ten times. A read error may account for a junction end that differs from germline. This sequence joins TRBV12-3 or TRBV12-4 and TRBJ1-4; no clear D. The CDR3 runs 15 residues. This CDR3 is CASSPQASINEKLFF. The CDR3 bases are TGTGCCAGCAGCCCCCAGGCCAGTATTAATGAAAAACTATTTTTT.

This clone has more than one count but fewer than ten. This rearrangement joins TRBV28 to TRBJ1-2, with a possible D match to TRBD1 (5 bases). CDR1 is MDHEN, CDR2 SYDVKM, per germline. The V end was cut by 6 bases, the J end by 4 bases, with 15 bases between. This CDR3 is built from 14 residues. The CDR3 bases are TGTGCCAGCAGCCCCACCGGACACCCCTATGGCTACACCTTC. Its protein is CASSPTGHPYGYTF.

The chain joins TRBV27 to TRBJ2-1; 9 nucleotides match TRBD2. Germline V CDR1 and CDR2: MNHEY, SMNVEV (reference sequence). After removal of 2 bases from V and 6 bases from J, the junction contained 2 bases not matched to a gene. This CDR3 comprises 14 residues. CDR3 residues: CASSLGTSTNEQFF. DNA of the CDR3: TGTGCCAGCAGTTTAGGGACTAGCACCAATGAGCAGTTCTTC.